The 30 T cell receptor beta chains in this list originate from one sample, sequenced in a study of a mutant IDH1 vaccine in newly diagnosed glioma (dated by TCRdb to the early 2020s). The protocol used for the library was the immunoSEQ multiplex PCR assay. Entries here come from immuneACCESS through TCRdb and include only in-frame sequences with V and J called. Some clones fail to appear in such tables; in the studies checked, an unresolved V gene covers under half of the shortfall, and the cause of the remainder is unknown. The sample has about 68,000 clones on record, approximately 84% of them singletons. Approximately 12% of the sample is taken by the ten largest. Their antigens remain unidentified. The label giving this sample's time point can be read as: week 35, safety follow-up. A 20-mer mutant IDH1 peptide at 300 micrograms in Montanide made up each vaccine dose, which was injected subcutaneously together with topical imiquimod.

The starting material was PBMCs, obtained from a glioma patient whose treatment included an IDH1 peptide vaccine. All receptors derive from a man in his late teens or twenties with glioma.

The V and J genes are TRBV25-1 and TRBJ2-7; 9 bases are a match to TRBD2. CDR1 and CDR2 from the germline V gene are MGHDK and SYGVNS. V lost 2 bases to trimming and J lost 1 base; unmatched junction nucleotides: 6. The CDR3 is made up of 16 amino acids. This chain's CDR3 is CASSELTSGLSYEQYF. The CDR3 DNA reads TGTGCCAGCAGTGAACTCACTAGCGGGCTATCCTACGAGCAGTACTTC.

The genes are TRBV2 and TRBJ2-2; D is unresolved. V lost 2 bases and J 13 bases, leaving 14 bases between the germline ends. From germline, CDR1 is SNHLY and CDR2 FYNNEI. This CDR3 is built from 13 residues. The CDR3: CASSEIGLNRLFF. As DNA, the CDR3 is TGTGCCAGCAGTGAAATAGGATTGAATCGGCTGTTTTTT.

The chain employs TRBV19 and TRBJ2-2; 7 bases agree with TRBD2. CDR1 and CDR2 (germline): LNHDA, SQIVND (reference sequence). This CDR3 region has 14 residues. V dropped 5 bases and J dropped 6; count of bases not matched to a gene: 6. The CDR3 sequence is CASSAAGEAGELFF. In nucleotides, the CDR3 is TGTGCCAGTAGTGCCGCGGGGGAGGCCGGGGAGCTGTTTTTT. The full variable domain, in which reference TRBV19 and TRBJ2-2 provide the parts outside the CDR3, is DGGITQSPKYLFRKEGQNVTLSCEQNLNHDAMYWYRQDPGQGLRLIYYSQIVNDFQKGDIAEGYSVSREKKESFPLTVTSAQKNPTAFYLCASSAAGEAGELFFGEGSRLTVL.

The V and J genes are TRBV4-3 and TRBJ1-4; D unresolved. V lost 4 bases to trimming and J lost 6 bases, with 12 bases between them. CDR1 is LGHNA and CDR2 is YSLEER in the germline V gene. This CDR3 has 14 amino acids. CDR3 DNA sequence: TGCGCCAGCAGCCCAGAACTTGGGGATGAAAAACTGTTTTTT. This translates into CASSPELGDEKLFF.

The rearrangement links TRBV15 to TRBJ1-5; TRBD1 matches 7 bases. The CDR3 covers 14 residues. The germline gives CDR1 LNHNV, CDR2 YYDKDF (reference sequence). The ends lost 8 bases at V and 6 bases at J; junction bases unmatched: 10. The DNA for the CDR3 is TGTGCCACCGGGAATCGACAGGGAAGTCAGCCCCAGCATTTT. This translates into CATGNRQGSQPQHF.

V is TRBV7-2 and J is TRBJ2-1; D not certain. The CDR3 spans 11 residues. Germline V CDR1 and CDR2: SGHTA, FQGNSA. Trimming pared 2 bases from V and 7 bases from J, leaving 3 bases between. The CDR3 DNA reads TGTGCCAGCAGCTTACGTAATGAGCAGTTCTTC. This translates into CASSLRNEQFF.

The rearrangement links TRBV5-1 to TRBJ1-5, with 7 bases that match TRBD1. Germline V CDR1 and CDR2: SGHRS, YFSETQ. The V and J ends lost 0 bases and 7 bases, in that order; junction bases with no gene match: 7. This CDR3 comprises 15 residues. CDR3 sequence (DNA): TGCGCCAGCAGCTTGGGGGCAGGGGGAAGCCAGCCCCAGCATTTT. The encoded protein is CASSLGAGGSQPQHF.

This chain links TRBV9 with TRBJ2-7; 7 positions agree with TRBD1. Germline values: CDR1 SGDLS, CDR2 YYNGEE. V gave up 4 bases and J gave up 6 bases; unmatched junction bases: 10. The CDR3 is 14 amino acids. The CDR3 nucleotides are TGTGCCAGCAGCCCTGACAGGGTTCTACTCGAGCAGTACTTC. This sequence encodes CASSPDRVLLEQYF.

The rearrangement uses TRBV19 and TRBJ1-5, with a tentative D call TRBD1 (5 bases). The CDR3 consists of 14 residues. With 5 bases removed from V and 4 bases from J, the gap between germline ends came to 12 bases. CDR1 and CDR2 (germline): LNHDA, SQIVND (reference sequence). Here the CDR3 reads CASSSGALNQPQHF. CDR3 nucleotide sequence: TGTGCCAGTAGTTCCGGGGCGTTAAATCAGCCCCAGCATTTT.

The CDR3 region is CASRTGGNTEAFF. In DNA, the CDR3 is TGCGCCAGCAGGACAGGGGGGAACACTGAAGCTTTCTTT. V gene TRBV10-1 combines with J gene TRBJ1-1; 9 nucleotides align to TRBD1. CDR1 WNHNN and CDR2 SYGVQD come from the germline V gene (reference sequence). This CDR3 is built from 13 residues. With 6 bases clipped from V and 1 base from J, the junction kept 0 bases outside the gene matches.

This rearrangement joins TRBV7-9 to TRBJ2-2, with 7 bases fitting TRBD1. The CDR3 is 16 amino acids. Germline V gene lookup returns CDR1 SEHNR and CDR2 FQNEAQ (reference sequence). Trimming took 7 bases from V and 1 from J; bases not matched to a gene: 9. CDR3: CASTRDSYMNTGELFF. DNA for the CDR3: TGTGCCAGCACCCGGGACAGTTATATGAACACCGGGGAGCTGTTTTTT. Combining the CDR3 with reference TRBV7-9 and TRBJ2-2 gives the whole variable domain DTGVSQNPRHKITKRGQNVTFRCDPISEHNRLYWYRQTLGQGPEFLTYFQNEAQLEKSRLLSDRFSAERPKGSFSTLEIQRTEQGDSAMYLCASTRDSYMNTGELFFGEGSRLTVL.

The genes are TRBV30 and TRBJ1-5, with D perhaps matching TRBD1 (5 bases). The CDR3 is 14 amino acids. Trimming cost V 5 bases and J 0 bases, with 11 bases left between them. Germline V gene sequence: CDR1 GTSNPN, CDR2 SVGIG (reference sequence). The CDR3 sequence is CAWQGFGSNQPQHF. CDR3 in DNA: TGTGCCTGGCAGGGCTTTGGTAGCAATCAGCCCCAGCATTTT.

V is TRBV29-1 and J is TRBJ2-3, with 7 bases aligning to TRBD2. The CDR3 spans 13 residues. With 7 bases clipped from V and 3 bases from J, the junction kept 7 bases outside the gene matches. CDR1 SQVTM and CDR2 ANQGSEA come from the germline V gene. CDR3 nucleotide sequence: TGCAGCGGGGGGGGGAGCGGAACAGATACGCAGTATTTT. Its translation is CSGGGSGTDTQYF.

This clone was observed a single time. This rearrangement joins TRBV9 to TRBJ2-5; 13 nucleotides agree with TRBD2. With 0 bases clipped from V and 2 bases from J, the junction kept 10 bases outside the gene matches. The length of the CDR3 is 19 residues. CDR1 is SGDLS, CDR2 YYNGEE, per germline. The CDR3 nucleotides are TGTGCCAGCAGCGTAGCGGCAACTAGCGGGGGGGCTGAACAAGAGACCCAGTACTTC. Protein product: CASSVAATSGGAEQETQYF.

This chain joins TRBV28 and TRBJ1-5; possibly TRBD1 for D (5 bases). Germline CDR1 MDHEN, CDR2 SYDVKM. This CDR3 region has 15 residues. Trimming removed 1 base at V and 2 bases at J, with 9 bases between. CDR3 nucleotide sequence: TGTGCCAGCAGTTTATTCGGGGACGGCAATCAGCCCCAGCATTTT. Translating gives CASSLFGDGNQPQHF.

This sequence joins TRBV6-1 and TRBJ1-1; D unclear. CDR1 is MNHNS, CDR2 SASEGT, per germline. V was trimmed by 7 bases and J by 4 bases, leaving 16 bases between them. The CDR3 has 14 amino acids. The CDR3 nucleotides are TGTGCCAGCAATCTGATCGATCGAAGCACTGAAGCTTTCTTT. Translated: CASNLIDRSTEAFF.

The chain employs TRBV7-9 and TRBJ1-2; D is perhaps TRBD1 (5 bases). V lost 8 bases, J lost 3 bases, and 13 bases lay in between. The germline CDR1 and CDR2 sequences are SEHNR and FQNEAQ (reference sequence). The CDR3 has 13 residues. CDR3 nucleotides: TGTGCCAGCCTGGGGGGAATAGACTATGGCTACACCTTC. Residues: CASLGGIDYGYTF.

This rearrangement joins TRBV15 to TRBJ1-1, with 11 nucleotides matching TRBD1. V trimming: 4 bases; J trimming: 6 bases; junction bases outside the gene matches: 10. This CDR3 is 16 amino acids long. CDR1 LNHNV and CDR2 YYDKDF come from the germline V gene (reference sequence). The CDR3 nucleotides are TGTGCCACCAGCACGGGGGTCGGACAGGGGGCATCTGAAGCTTTCTTT. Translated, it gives CATSTGVGQGASEAFF. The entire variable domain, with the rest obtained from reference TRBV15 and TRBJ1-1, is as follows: DAMVIQNPRYQVTQFGKPVTLSCSQTLNHNVMYWYQQKSSQAPKLLFHYYDKDFNNEADTPDNFQSRRPNTSFCFLDIRSPGLGDTAMYLCATSTGVGQGASEAFFGQGTRLTVV.

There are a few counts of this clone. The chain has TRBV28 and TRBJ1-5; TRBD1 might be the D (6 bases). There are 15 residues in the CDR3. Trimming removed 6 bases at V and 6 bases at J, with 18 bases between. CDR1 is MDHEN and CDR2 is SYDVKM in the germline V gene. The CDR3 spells CASSPDRRLGQPQHF. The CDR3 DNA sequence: TGTGCCAGCAGCCCGGACAGAAGATTGGGTCAGCCCCAGCATTTT.

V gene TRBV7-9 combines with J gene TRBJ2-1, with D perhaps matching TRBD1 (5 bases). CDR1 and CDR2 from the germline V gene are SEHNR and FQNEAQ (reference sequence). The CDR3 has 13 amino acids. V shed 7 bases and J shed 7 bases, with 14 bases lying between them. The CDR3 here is CASKLGVGNEQFF. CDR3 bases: TGTGCCAGCAAGTTAGGGGTAGGGAATGAGCAGTTCTTC.

CDR3 sequence reads: CASSLTRDGKNIQYF. The CDR3 nucleotides are TGTGCCAGCAGTTTGACCCGGGACGGAAAAAACATTCAGTACTTC. V usage is TRBV27 and J usage is TRBJ2-4; D may correspond to TRBD1 or TRBD2 (5 bases each). Germline values: CDR1 MNHEY, CDR2 SMNVEV (reference sequence). V lost 3 bases and J lost 4, with 13 bases in between. CDR3 length: 15 residues.

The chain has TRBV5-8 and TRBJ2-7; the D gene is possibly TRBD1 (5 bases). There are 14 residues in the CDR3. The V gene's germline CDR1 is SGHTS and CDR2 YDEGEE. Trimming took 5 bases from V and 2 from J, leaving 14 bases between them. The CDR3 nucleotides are TGTGCCAGCAGTATTACAGGATCCACCTACGAGCAGTACTTC. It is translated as CASSITGSTYEQYF.

The CDR3 bases are TGTGCCAGCAGCTCCAAAACCTTAGGCAGAATCAACTATGGCTACACCTTC. This codes for CASSSKTLGRINYGYTF. The rearrangement joins TRBV11-3 to TRBJ1-2; no definite D call. With 4 bases removed from V and 2 bases from J, the gap between germline ends came to 20 bases. This CDR3 is 17 amino acids long. The germline V gene encodes CDR1 SGHNT and CDR2 YENEEA.

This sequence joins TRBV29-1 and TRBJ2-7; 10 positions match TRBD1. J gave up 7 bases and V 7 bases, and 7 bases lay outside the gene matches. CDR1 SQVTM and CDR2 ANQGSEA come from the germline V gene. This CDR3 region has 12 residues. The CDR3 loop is CSAGTGVREQYF. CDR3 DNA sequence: TGCAGCGCCGGGACAGGGGTGCGGGAGCAGTACTTC.

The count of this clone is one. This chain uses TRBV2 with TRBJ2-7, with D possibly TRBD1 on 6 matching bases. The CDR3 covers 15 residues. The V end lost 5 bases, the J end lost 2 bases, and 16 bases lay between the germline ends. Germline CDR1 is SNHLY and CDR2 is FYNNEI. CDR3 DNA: TGTGCCAGCAGTTTACGCGGACAGCGGACCTACGAGCAGTACTTC. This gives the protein CASSLRGQRTYEQYF. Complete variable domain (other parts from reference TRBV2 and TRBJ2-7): EPEVTQTPSHQVTQMGQEVILRCVPISNHLYFYWYRQILGQKVEFLVSFYNNEISEKSEIFDDQFSVERPDGSNFTLKIRSTKLEDSAMYFCASSLRGQRTYEQYFGPGTRLTVT.

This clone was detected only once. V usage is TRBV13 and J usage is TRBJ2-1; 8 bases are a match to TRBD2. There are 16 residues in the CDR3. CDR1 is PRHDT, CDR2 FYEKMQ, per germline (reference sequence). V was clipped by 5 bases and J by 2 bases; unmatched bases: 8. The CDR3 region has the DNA TGTGCCAGCAGCCCTCGGGGGGGAAGGACCTACAATGAGCAGTTCTTC. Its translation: CASSPRGGRTYNEQFF.

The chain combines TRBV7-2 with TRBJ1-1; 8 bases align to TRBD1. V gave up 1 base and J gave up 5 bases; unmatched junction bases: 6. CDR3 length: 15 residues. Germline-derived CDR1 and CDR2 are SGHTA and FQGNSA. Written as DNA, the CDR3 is TGTGCCAGCAGCTTAGGACAGGGGTTTGGGACTGAAGCTTTCTTT. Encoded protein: CASSLGQGFGTEAFF. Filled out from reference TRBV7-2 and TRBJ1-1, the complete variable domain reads GAGVSQSPSNKVTEKGKDVELRCDPISGHTALYWYRQSLGQGLEFLIYFQGNSAPDKSGLPSDRFSAERTGGSVSTLTIQRTQQEDSAVYLCASSLGQGFGTEAFFGQGTRLTVV.

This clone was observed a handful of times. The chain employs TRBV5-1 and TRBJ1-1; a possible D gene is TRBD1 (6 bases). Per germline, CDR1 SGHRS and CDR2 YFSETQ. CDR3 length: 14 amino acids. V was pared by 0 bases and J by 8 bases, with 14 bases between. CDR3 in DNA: TGCGCCAGCAGCTTGGTTGGGGGCCGTTGGGAAGCTTTCTTT. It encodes CASSLVGGRWEAFF.

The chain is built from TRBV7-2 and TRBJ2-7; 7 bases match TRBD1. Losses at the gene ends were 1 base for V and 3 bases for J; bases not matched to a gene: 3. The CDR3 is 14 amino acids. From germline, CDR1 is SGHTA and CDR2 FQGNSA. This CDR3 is CASSLVRGHYEQYF. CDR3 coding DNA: TGTGCCAGCAGCTTAGTTAGGGGGCACTACGAGCAGTACTTC.

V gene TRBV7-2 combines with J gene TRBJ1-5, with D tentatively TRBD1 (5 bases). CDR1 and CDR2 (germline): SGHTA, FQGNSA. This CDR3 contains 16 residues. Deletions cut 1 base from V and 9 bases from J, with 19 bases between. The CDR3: CASSLVGSAGIRPQHF. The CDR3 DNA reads TGTGCCAGCAGCTTAGTGGGGTCGGCAGGGATCAGGCCCCAGCATTTT. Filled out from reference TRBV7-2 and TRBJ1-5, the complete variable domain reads GAGVSQSPSNKVTEKGKDVELRCDPISGHTALYWYRQSLGQGLEFLIYFQGNSAPDKSGLPSDRFSAERTGGSVSTLTIQRTQQEDSAVYLCASSLVGSAGIRPQHFGDGTRLSIL.